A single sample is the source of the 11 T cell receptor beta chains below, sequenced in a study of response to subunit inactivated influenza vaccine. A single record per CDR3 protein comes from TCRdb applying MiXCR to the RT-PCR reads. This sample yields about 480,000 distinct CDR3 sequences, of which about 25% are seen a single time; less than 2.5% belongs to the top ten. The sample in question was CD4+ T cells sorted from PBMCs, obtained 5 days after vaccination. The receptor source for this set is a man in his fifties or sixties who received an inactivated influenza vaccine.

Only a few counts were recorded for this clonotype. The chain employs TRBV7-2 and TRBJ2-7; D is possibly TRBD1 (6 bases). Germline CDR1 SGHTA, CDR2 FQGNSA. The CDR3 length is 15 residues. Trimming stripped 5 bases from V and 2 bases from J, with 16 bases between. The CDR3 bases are TGTGCCAGCAGCCCCCAACCGGGACAAACCTACGAGCAGTACTTC. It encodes CASSPQPGQTYEQYF.

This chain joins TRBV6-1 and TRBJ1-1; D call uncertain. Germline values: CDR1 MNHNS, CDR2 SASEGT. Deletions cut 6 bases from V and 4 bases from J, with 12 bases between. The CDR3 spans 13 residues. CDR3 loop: CASSRKLFTEAFF. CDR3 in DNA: TGTGCCAGCAGCCGCAAGTTATTCACTGAAGCTTTCTTT.

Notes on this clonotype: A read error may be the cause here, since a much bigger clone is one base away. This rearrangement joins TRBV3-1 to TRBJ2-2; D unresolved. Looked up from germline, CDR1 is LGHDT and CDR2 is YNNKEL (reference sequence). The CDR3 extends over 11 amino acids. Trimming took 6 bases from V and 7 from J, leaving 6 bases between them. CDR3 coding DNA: TGTGCCAGCAGATTAGACGGGGAGCTGTTTTTT. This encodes CASRLDGELFF.

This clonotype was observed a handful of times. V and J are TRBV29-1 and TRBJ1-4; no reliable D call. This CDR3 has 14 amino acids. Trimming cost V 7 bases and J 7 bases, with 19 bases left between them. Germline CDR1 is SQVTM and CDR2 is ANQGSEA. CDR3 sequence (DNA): TGCAGCGCCTACTCCGGGAGTGGTGGTGAAAAACTGTTTTTT. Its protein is CSAYSGSGGEKLFF.

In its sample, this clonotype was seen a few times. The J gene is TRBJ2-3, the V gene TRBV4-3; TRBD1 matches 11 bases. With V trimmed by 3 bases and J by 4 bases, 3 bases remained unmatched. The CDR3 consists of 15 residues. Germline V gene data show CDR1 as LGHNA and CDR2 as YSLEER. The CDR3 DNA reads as TGCGCCAGCAGCCACAGGACAGGGGGCGCAGATACGCAGTATTTT. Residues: CASSHRTGGADTQYF.

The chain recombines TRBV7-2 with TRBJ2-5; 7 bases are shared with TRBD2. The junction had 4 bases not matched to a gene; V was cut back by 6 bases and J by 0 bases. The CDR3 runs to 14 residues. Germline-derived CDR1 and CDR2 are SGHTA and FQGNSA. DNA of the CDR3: TGTGCCAGCAGAATAACTAGCGACCAAGAGACCCAGTACTTC. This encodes CASRITSDQETQYF.

As DNA, the CDR3 is TGTGCCCACGCGGGATCGGGCACTGAAGCTTTCTTT. Protein sequence: CAHAGSGTEAFF. The rearrangement joins TRBV30 to TRBJ1-1; D gene uncertain. Trimming cost V 8 bases and J 4 bases, with 14 bases left between them. The germline CDR1 and CDR2 sequences are GTSNPN and SVGIG (reference sequence). CDR3 length: 12 residues.

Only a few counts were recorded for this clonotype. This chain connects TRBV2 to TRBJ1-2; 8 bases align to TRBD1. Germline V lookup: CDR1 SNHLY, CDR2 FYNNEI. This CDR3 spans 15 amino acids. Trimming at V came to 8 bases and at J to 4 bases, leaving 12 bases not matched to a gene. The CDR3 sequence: CASGGGDRTLYGYTF. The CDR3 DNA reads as TGTGCCAGCGGAGGAGGGGACAGGACACTCTATGGCTACACCTTC.

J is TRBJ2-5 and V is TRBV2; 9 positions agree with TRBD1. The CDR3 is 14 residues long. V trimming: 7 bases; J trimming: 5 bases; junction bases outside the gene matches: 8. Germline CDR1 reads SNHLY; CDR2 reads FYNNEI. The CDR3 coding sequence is TGTGCCAGCAATCCTGGGACAGGGAGGGAGACCCAGTACTTC. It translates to CASNPGTGRETQYF.

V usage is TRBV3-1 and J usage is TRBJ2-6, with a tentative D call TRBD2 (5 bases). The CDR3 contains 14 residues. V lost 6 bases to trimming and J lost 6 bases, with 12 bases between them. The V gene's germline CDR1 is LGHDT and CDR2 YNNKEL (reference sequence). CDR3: CASRTDREANVLTF. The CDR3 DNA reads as TGTGCCAGCAGGACGGATCGGGAGGCCAACGTCCTGACTTTC.

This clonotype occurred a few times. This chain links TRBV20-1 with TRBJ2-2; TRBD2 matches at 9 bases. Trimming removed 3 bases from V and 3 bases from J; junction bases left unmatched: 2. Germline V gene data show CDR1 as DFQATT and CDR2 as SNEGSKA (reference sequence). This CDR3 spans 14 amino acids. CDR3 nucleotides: TGCAGTGCTAGGGGACTAGCAGACACCGGGGAGCTGTTTTTT. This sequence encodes CSARGLADTGELFF.